This T cell receptor beta chain is from a study of Graves' ophthalmopathy and Graves' hyperthyroidism. Overall study context: Before any treatment was given, at initial diagnosis, peripheral blood was collected. Study-wide results and caveats: For separating ophthalmopathy from stable hyperthyroidism, a 13-signature model gave almost 90% sensitivity and 65% to 82% specificity. The model predicted progression of ophthalmopathy with a sensitivity of roughly 69%, and its specificity was approximately 77%.

Trimming left V 3 bases short and J 3 bases short, with 17 bases between. Germline assignment: CDR1 DFQATT and CDR2 SNEGSKA (reference sequence). CDR3 size: 15 residues. Regarding this clonotype: What it recognizes is unknown.

Amplification of TCR beta CDR3 regions used RNA transcripts. First-round RT-PCR with HTBI primers preceded a second-round multiplex PCR. TCRdb reprocessed the multiplex PCR reads with MiXCR, giving one entry per CDR3 protein. This sample has some 750,000 distinct CDR3 sequences, with around 40% found just once. The clonotype originates from an adult man with Graves' ophthalmopathy. V and J are TRBV20-1 and TRBJ1-1; possibly TRBD1 for D (6 bases). Sequencing was performed on peripheral blood. The DNA for the CDR3 is TGCAGTGCTAGGGCGACAGAGGGGGAATACACTGAAGCTTTCTTT. This codes for CSARATEGEYTEAFF.